Below are 12 T cell receptor beta chains sequenced from a single sample in a study of T cells after yellow fever vaccination. One entry per CDR3 protein results from TCRdb running MiXCR on the 5' RACE reads. The data contain approximately 10,000 distinct CDR3 sequences, around 5.2% of them singletons. Specimen: PBMCs, either bulk or a sorted T-cell subset (CD4+, CD8+, memory, or dextramer-sorted; not recorded which), collected roughly 15 days after the first yellow fever vaccination. The receptor set was obtained from a man between 18 and 29 years old who received the YFV17D yellow fever vaccine.

Sample share makes this clonotype medium-sized. V is TRBV11-2 and J is TRBJ2-2; weak D call: TRBD1 (6 bases). Trimming cost V 8 bases and J 1 base, with 14 bases left between them. This CDR3 contains 15 residues. Looked up from germline, CDR1 is SGHAT and CDR2 is FQNNGV. CDR3 sequence reads: CASRPMTGNTGELFF. The CDR3 DNA sequence: TGTGCCAGCCGCCCTATGACAGGGAACACCGGGGAGCTGTTTTTT. Complete variable domain (other parts from reference TRBV11-2 and TRBJ2-2): EAGVAQSPRYKIIEKRQSVAFWCNPISGHATLYWYQQILGQGPKLLIQFQNNGVVDDSQLPKDRFSAERLKGVDSTLKIQPAKLEDSAVYLCASRPMTGNTGELFFGEGSRLTVL.

The table lists this clonotype with many counts. V and J are TRBV7-2 and TRBJ1-2; D perhaps matches TRBD1 (5 bases). The V gene lost 3 bases and the J gene lost 1 base, with 15 bases spanning the gap. The length of the CDR3 is 16 residues. Germline lookup yields CDR1 SGHTA and CDR2 FQGNSA. In nucleotides, the CDR3 is TGTGCCAGCAGCTTTGCTGGGAGGGGTAATAACTATGGCTACACCTTC. Translating gives CASSFAGRGNNYGYTF.

This clonotype is medium-sized (0.01 to 0.1%) in the sample. This chain connects TRBV20-1 to TRBJ2-1; 9 bases agree with TRBD1. There are 13 residues in the CDR3. V lost 6 bases and J lost 6; bases outside the gene matches: 6. Per germline, CDR1 DFQATT and CDR2 SNEGSKA (reference sequence). The CDR3 coding sequence is TGCAGTGCGGACAGGGGATCACTCAATGAGCAGTTCTTC. This encodes CSADRGSLNEQFF.

This clonotype is judged medium-sized (0.01 to 0.1%). The rearrangement joins TRBV20-1 to TRBJ1-5; TRBD1 aligns across 10 bases. Germline CDR1 DFQATT, CDR2 SNEGSKA (reference sequence). With V trimmed by 5 bases and J by 6 bases, 10 bases remained unmatched. The CDR3 totals 15 residues. The CDR3 DNA reads as TGCAGTGCTTCACCGGGACAGGGGTACGTTCAGCCCCAGCATTTT. Translated, it gives CSASPGQGYVQPQHF.

By proportion, this clonotype is medium-sized. The gene calls are TRBV20-1 and TRBJ2-3; D may be TRBD2 (5 bases). CDR3 size: 15 residues. The V and J ends lost 3 bases and 3 bases respectively, with 16 bases between them. Germline loops: CDR1 DFQATT, CDR2 SNEGSKA (reference sequence). The CDR3: CSASGEYYGTDTQYF. CDR3 in DNA: TGCAGTGCTAGCGGGGAGTATTACGGGACAGATACGCAGTATTTT.

This clonotype was counted at least ten times. The J gene is TRBJ2-5, the V gene TRBV7-2; D ambiguous. V was pared by 2 bases and J by 4 bases, with 11 bases between. The CDR3 runs 14 residues. CDR1 is SGHTA, CDR2 FQGNSA, per germline. The CDR3 region has the DNA TGTGCCAGCAGCTTACAGAGTGGCCTAGAGACCCAGTACTTC. As protein: CASSLQSGLETQYF.

This clonotype was seen at least ten times. The chain uses TRBV4-3 and TRBJ2-5, with TRBD1 matching over 7 bases. With 0 bases clipped from V and 5 bases from J, the junction kept 9 bases outside the gene matches. CDR1 and CDR2 (germline): LGHNA, YSLEER. CDR3 length: 16 residues. The CDR3: CASSQDLGGVRETQYF. CDR3 nucleotide sequence: TGCGCCAGCAGCCAAGATTTAGGGGGCGTTCGGGAGACCCAGTACTTC.

This chain joins TRBV7-8 and TRBJ1-1; 9 bases fit TRBD1. Trimming at V came to 6 bases and at J to 10 bases, leaving 12 bases not matched to a gene. Germline CDR1 SGHVS, CDR2 FQNEAQ. This CDR3 region has 14 residues. The CDR3 reads CASRPGTGLGGAFF. The CDR3 region has the DNA TGTGCCAGCAGACCCGGGACAGGGCTGGGGGGAGCTTTCTTT.

This clonotype has ten or more counts. CDR3 protein: CASTSGLTLHF. As DNA, the CDR3 is TGTGCCAGCACCTCAGGTTTGACCCTCCACTTT. The gene calls are TRBV6-5 and TRBJ1-6; D remains ambiguous. Per the germline V gene, CDR1 is MNHEY and CDR2 is SVGAGI. CDR3 length equals 11 residues. The V end lost 7 bases, the J end lost 14 bases, and 12 bases lay between the germline ends.

This clonotype has ten or more counts. The chain is built from TRBV5-1 and TRBJ1-2; 9 bases map to TRBD1. Germline V gene lookup returns CDR1 SGHRS and CDR2 YFSETQ. This CDR3 is 14 amino acids long. After removal of 5 bases from V and 5 bases from J, the junction contained 7 bases not matched to a gene. In DNA form, the CDR3 reads TGCGCCAGCAGGCGTCCGGGACAGGGTTATGGCTACACCTTC. Its protein product is CASRRPGQGYGYTF.

Many counts were recorded for this clonotype. The chain combines TRBV4-2 with TRBJ2-7; TRBD1 matches at 8 bases. Germline V lookup: CDR1 LGHNA, CDR2 YNFKEQ. CDR3 size: 15 residues. Losses at the gene ends were 0 bases for V and 7 bases for J; bases not matched to a gene: 8. CDR3 loop: CASSQDPQGDDEQYF. CDR3 nucleotide sequence: TGTGCCAGCAGCCAAGATCCACAGGGGGATGATGAGCAGTACTTC.

This clonotype is categorized as medium-sized. The V call is TRBV5-1, the J call TRBJ2-1; D might be TRBD1 (6 bases). The V end lost 3 bases, the J end lost 8 bases, and 15 bases lay between the germline ends. This CDR3 contains 14 residues. Germline V gives CDR1 SGHRS, CDR2 YFSETQ. CDR3 coding DNA: TGCGCCAGCAGCTACCAAAACAGGGATGATGAGCAGTTCTTC. It translates to CASSYQNRDDEQFF.